These 13 T cell receptor beta chains came from one sample sequenced in a study of T cell responses to AZD1222 COVID-19 vaccine. Clones were sequenced by immunoSEQ multiplex PCR, and TCRdb holds only the in-frame ones, with some missing. The table lists around 100,000 clones, 70% to 90% of them singletons, with over 1.2% in the top ten. The sequencing here drew on peripheral blood, taken on day 0 of AZD1222 vaccination. The receptors here all came from an adult in good health.

The J gene is TRBJ2-7, the V gene TRBV27; 8 nucleotides agree with TRBD1. Germline CDR1 is MNHEY and CDR2 is SMNVEV (reference sequence). J gave up 0 bases and V 3 bases, and 4 bases lay outside the gene matches. This CDR3 has 15 amino acids. CDR3 nucleotides: TGTGCCAGCAGTTTCGGACAGGGTTCCTCCTACGAGCAGTACTTC. Its translation: CASSFGQGSSYEQYF.

This clone has just a few counts. The V and J genes are TRBV4-1 and TRBJ1-4; 7 bases fit TRBD1. Germline V gene sequence: CDR1 MGHRA, CDR2 YSYEKL. The J segment lost 7 bases and the V segment lost 5 bases, leaving 10 bases of the junction unmatched. This CDR3 is built from 15 residues. The CDR3 sequence is CASSKNTGVGEKLFF. The CDR3 nucleotides are TGCGCCAGCAGCAAAAATACAGGGGTTGGTGAAAAACTGTTTTTT.

The chain carries TRBV4-1 and TRBJ2-1; D not certain. Trimming cost V 0 bases and J 5 bases, with 11 bases left between them. This CDR3 has 15 amino acids. Germline loops: CDR1 MGHRA, CDR2 YSYEKL. The CDR3 is CASSQEGFRNNEQFF. The DNA for the CDR3 is TGCGCCAGCAGCCAAGAAGGTTTTAGAAACAATGAGCAGTTCTTC.

This chain connects TRBV27 to TRBJ2-7; the match to TRBD2 covers 9 bases. The CDR3 spans 15 residues. Germline V gene lookup returns CDR1 MNHEY and CDR2 SMNVEV (reference sequence). Trimming cost V 3 bases and J 11 bases; bases outside gene matches: 14. The CDR3 loop is CASSFSAGGLADEYF. CDR3 in DNA: TGTGCCAGCAGTTTTTCCGCGGGAGGGTTGGCAGACGAGTACTTC.

The chain carries TRBV6-6 and TRBJ1-1; 9 bases map to TRBD1. V shed 6 bases, J shed 8 bases, and the junction held 4 bases outside the gene matches. CDR1 is MNHNY and CDR2 is SVGAGI in the germline V gene (reference sequence). The CDR3 extends over 12 amino acids. The CDR3 coding sequence is TGTGCCAGCAGCCGAGACAGGGGGGAAGCTTTCTTT. Its translation: CASSRDRGEAFF.

The V and J genes are TRBV29-1 and TRBJ2-5; D is unclear. The germline gives CDR1 SQVTM, CDR2 ANQGSEA. The CDR3 sequence is 15 residues long. The V end lost 1 base, the J end lost 5 bases, and 17 bases lay between the germline ends. CDR3 residues: CSVEGVPGDVETQYF. The CDR3 coding sequence is TGCAGCGTTGAAGGGGTTCCTGGGGATGTCGAGACCCAGTACTTC.

This sequence joins TRBV5-1 and TRBJ2-1; 7 nucleotides line up with TRBD1. The CDR3 extends over 16 amino acids. After removal of 1 base from V and 4 bases from J, the junction contained 8 bases not matched to a gene. Germline lookup yields CDR1 SGHRS and CDR2 YFSETQ. In DNA, the CDR3 is TGCGCCAGCAGCTTGAGTAGGACAGGTCAATACAATGAGCAGTTCTTC. Residues: CASSLSRTGQYNEQFF.

The gene calls are TRBV29-1 and TRBJ2-1; 7 nucleotides agree with TRBD2. This CDR3 contains 15 residues. CDR1 and CDR2 from the germline V gene are SQVTM and ANQGSEA. With 7 bases clipped from V and 1 base from J, the junction kept 10 bases outside the gene matches. CDR3 nucleotides: TGCAGCGGGCGGGGGTCAATTCGGTCCTACAATGAGCAGTTCTTC. Protein product: CSGRGSIRSYNEQFF.

The V call is TRBV3-1 (or the pseudogene TRBV3-2), the J call TRBJ2-4; D is unresolved. There are 14 residues in the CDR3. Per the germline V gene, CDR1 is LGHDT and CDR2 is YNNKEL (reference sequence). V lost 3 bases and J lost 0, with 6 bases in between. CDR3 residues: CASSQDVAKNIQYF. The CDR3 bases are TGTGCCAGCAGCCAGGACGTAGCCAAAAACATTCAGTACTTC.

The chain has TRBV30 and TRBJ1-2, with TRBD1 matching over 8 bases. Trimming at V came to 6 bases and at J to 4 bases, leaving 13 bases not matched to a gene. CDR3 length equals 15 residues. Germline values: CDR1 GTSNPN, CDR2 SVGIG (reference sequence). In DNA form, the CDR3 reads TGTGCCTGCCAGGGGGCGGGTCTTAGGGCCTATGGCTACACCTTC. This gives the protein CACQGAGLRAYGYTF.

This clone showed up just once. The chain couples TRBV29-1 to TRBJ1-1, with unresolved D. With 3 bases removed from V and 0 bases from J, the gap between germline ends came to 8 bases. This CDR3 has 13 amino acids. Germline lookup yields CDR1 SQVTM and CDR2 ANQGSEA. CDR3 residues: CSVEQSMNTEAFF. CDR3 nucleotides: TGCAGCGTTGAGCAGTCCATGAACACTGAAGCTTTCTTT. The full variable domain, rest sourced from reference TRBV29-1 and TRBJ1-1, is SAVISQKPSRDICQRGTSLTIQCQVDSQVTMMFWYRQQPGQSLTLIATANQGSEATYESGFVIDKFPISRPNLTFSTLTVSNMSPEDSSIYLCSVEQSMNTEAFFGQGTRLTVV.

V usage is TRBV5-5 and J usage is TRBJ1-1; 7 positions match TRBD1. Germline V gene sequence: CDR1 SGHKS, CDR2 YYEKEE (reference sequence). With 4 bases clipped from V and 3 bases from J, the junction kept 9 bases outside the gene matches. The length of the CDR3 is 15 residues. The DNA for the CDR3 is TGTGCCAGCAGCCAACGAAAGGGGGCGGACACTGAAGCTTTCTTT. Translation: CASSQRKGADTEAFF.

The V and J genes are TRBV14 and TRBJ2-5; D is perhaps TRBD1 (5 bases). CDR1 and CDR2 (germline): SGHDN, FVKESK. Trimming removed 0 bases at V and 4 bases at J, with 15 bases between. The CDR3 consists of 16 residues. CDR3 nucleotides: TGTGCCAGCAGCCAAGAAGACCAGGGCTGGGGAGAGACCCAGTACTTC. It codes for CASSQEDQGWGETQYF.